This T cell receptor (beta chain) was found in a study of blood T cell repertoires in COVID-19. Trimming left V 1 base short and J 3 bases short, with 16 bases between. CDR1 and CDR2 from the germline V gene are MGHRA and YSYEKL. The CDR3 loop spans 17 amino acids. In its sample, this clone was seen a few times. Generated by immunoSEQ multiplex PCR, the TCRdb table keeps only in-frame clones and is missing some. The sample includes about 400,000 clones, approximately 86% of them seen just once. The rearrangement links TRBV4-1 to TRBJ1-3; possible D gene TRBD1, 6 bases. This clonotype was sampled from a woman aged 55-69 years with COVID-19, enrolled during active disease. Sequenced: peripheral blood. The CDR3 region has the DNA TGCGCCAGCAGCCAAGCTTCTACGACAGGTCTTGGAAACACCATATATTTT. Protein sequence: CASSQASTTGLGNTIYF.